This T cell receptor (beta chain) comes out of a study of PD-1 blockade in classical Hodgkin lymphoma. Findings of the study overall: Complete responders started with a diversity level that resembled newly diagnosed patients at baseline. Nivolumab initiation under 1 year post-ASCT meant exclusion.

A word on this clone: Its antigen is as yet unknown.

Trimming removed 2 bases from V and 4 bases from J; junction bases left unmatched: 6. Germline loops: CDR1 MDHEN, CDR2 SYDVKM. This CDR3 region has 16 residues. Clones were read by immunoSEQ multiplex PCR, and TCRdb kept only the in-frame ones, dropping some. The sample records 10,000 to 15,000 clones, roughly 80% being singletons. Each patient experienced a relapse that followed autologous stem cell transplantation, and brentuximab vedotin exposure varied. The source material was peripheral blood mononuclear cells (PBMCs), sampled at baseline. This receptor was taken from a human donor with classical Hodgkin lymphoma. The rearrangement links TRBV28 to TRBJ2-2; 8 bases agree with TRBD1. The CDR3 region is CASSLMTGAGTGELFF. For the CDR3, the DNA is TGTGCCAGCAGTTTAATGACAGGGGCCGGCACCGGGGAGCTGTTTTTT.